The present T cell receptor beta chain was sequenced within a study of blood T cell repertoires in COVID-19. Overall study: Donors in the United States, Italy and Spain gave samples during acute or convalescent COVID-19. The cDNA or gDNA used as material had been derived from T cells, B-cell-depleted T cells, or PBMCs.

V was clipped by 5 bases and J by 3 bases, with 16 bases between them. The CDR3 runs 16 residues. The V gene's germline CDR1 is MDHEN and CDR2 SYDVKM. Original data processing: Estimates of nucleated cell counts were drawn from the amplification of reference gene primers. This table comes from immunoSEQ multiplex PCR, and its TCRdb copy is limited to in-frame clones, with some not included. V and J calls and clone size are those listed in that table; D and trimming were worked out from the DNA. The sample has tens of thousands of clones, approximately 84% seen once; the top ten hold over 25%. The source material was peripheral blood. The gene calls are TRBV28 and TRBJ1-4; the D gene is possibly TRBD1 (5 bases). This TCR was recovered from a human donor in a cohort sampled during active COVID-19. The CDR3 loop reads CASSGAWVVSNEKLFF. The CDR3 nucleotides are TGTGCCAGCAGTGGGGCTTGGGTGGTTTCTAATGAAAAACTGTTTTTT.